This T cell receptor (beta chain) was profiled in a study of control samples from healthy donors and cancer patients (TCRdb year 2020). From V the trimming removes 3 bases and from J it removes 2 bases, while the gene matches leave 19 bases of the junction unaccounted for. Looking up the germline V gene yields CDR1 SGHRS and CDR2 YFSETQ. The CDR3 sequence holds 22 residues, the cysteine and phenylalanine included. The kept DNA is CDR3 alone, 66 bases in frame from the first base. The library was made by the immunoSEQ multiplex PCR assay. Entries here come from immuneACCESS through TCRdb and include only in-frame sequences with V and J called. Some clones fail to appear in such tables; in the studies checked, an unresolved V gene covers under half of the shortfall, and the cause of the remainder is unknown. This sample comprises 350,000 to 450,000 clones, around 90% of them detected only once. The biggest ten clones account for more than 6% of the sample.

As regards this clone: Its antigen has not been determined. Base quality data are lacking; no much larger clone is found one base away. The same CDR3 arises from other DNA sequences in this sample as well.

The specimen was PBMCs. This clonotype was sampled from a man aged 35-49 years with head and neck cancer. The chain employs TRBV5-1 and TRBJ2-2; TRBD2 aligns with 13 central bases. The nucleotide sequence reads TGCGCCAGCAGCTCCCCGTGGACTAGCGGGAGACCCACGACATTCAACACCGGGGAGCTGTTTTTT. Its amino acids are CASSSPWTSGRPTTFNTGELFF. The CDR3 plus the reference TRBV5-1 and TRBJ2-2 genes for the other parts give the full variable domain: KAGVTQTPRYLIKTRGQQVTLSCSPISGHRSVSWYQQTPGQGLQFLFEYFSETQRNKGNFPGRFSGRQFSNSRSEMNVSTLELGDSALYLCASSSPWTSGRPTTFNTGELFFGEGSRLTVL.